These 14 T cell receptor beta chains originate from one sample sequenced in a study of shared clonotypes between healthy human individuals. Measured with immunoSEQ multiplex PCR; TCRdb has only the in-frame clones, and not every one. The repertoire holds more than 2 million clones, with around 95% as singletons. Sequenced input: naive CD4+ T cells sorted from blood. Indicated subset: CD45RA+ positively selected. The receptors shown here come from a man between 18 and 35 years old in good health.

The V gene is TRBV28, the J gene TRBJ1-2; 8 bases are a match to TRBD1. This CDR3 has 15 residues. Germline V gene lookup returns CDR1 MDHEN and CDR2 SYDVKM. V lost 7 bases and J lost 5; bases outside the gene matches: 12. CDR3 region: CASIEPGQEVYGYTF. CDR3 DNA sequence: TGTGCCAGCATCGAACCGGGACAGGAGGTTTATGGCTACACCTTC.

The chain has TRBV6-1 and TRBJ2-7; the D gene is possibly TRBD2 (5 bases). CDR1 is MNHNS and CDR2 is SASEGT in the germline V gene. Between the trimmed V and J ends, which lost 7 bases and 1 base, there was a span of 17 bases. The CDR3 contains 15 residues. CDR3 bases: TGTGCCAGCATCCCCGGAGGAGTAGGGTCCTACGAGCAGTACTTC. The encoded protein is CASIPGGVGSYEQYF.

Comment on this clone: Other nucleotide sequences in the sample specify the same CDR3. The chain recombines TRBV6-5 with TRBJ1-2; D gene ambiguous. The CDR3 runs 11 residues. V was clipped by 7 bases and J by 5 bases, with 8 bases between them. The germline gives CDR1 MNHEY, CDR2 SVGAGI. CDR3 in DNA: TGTGCCAGCAACAACGGGTATGGCTACACCTTC. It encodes CASNNGYGYTF.

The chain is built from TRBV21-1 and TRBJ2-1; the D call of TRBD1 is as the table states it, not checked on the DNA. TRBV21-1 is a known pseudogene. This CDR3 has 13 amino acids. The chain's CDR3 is CASSKDTYNEQFF. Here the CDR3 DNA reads TGTGCCAGCAGCAAAGACACATACAATGAGCAGTTCTTC.

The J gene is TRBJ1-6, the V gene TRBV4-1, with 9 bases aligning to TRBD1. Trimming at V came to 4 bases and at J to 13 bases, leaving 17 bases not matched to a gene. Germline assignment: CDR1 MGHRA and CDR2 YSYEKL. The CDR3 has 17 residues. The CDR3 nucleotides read TGCGCCAGCAGCCCCCAAGGGACAGGGCTTTCGAAAGATCCCCTCCACTTT. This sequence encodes CASSPQGTGLSKDPLHF.

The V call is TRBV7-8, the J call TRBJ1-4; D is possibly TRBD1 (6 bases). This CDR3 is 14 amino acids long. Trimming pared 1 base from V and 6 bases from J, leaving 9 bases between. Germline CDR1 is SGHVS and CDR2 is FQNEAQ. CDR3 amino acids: CASSLGGQYEKLFF. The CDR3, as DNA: TGTGCCAGCAGCTTAGGGGGGCAGTATGAAAAACTGTTTTTT.

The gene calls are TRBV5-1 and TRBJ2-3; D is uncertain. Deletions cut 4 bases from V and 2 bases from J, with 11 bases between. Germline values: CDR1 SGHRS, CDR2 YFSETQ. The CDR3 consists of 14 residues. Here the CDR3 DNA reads TGCGCCAGCAGCCCACGGGCCGCCACAGATACGCAGTATTTT. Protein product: CASSPRAATDTQYF.

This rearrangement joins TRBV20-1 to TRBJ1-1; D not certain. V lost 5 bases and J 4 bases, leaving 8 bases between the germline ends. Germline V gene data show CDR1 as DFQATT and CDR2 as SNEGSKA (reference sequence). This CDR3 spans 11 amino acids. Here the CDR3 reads CSAGGVTEAFF. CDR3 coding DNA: TGCAGTGCTGGAGGAGTCACTGAAGCTTTCTTT.

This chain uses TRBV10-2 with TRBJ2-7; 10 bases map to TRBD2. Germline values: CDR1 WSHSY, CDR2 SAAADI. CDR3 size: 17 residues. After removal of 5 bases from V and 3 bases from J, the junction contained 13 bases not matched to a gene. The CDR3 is CASSKGEGPSGSYEQYF. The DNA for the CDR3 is TGCGCCAGCAGTAAGGGGGAAGGGCCTAGCGGGAGCTACGAGCAGTACTTC.

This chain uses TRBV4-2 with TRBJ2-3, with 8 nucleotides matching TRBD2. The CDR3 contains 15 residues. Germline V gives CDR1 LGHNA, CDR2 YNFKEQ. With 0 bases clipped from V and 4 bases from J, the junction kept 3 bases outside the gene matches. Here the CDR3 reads CASSQDVLAADTQYF. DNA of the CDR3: TGTGCCAGCAGCCAAGATGTACTAGCGGCAGATACGCAGTATTTT.

This CDR3 reads CASRKTDPRSPLHF. For the CDR3, the DNA is TGTGCCAGCAGAAAAACAGATCCTCGTTCACCCCTCCACTTT. This chain links TRBV27 with TRBJ1-6, with unresolved D. Between the trimmed V and J ends, which lost 6 bases and 9 bases, there was a span of 15 bases. The CDR3 consists of 14 residues. Germline V gene sequence: CDR1 MNHEY, CDR2 SMNVEV (reference sequence).

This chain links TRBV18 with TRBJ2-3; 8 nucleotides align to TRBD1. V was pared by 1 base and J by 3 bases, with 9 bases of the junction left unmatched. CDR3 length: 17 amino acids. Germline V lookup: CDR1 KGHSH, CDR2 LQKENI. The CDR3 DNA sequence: TGTGCCAGCTCACCACTATCATCCGGACAGGGAACAGATACGCAGTATTTT. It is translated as CASSPLSSGQGTDTQYF.

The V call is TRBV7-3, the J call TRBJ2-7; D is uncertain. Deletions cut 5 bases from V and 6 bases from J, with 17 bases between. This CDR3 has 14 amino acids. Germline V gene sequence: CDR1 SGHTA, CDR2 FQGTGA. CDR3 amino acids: CASSPSRASSEQYF. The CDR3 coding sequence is TGTGCCAGCAGCCCGTCCCGGGCCTCTTCCGAGCAGTACTTC.

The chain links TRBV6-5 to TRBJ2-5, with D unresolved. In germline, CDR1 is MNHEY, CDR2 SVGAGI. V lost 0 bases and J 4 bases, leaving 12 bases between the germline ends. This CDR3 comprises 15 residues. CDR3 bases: TGTGCCAGCAGTTACTCGACCCCGGGTAGAGAGACCCAGTACTTC. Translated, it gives CASSYSTPGRETQYF.